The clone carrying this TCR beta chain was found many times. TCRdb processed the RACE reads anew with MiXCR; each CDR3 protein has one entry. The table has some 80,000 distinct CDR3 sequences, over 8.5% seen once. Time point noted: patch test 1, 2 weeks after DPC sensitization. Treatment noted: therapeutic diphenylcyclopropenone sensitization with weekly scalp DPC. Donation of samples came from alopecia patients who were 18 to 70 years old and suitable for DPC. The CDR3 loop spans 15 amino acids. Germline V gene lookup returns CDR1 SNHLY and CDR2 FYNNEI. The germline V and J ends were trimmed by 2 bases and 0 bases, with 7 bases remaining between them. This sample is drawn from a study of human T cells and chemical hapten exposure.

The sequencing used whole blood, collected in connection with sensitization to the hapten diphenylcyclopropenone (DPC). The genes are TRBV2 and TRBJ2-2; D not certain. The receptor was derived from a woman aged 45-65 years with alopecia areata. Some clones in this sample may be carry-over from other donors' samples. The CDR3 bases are TGTGCCAGCAGTGAACGTCCCACGAACACCGGGGAGCTGTTTTTT. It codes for CASSERPTNTGELFF.